The rows below give T cell receptor beta chains drawn from one sample of a study of control samples from healthy donors and cancer patients. Some clones are missing from TCRdb's copy, which holds only in-frame ones; the method was immunoSEQ multiplex PCR. The sample yields around 180,000 clones, around 90% seen once. Sequencing input: blood. Source of these receptors: a woman in her forties in good health. CDR3s leave out the opening cysteine and the closing phenylalanine or tryptophan.

J gene: TRBJ2-1; V gene: TRBV5-8; CDR3 protein: ASSSGGKTVDEQF
J gene: TRBJ2-3; V gene: TRBV4-2; CDR3 protein: ASSQAGGAGQDTQY
J gene: TRBJ2-5; V gene: TRBV5-1; CDR3 protein: ASSSGQGAITQY
J gene: TRBJ1-1; V gene: TRBV6-5; CDR3 protein: ASKGQGVTNTEAF
J gene: TRBJ2-3; V gene: TRBV9; CDR3 protein: ASSSGYSTDTQY
J gene: TRBJ2-1; V gene: TRBV11-2; CDR3 protein: ASSPRPDRKGNEQF
J gene: TRBJ1-4; V gene: TRBV4-2; CDR3 protein: ASSQDTGGLGFGDEKLF
J gene: TRBJ2-5; V gene: TRBV2; CDR3 protein: ASRETSGAGQTQY
J gene: TRBJ1-1; V gene: TRBV11-1; CDR3 protein: ASGENTEAF
J gene: TRBJ2-5; V gene: TRBV28; CDR3 protein: ASSPPRGGDRRETQY
J gene: TRBJ2-2; V gene: TRBV27; CDR3 protein: ASSLLGDGELF
J gene: TRBJ2-3; V gene: TRBV29-1; CDR3 protein: SANGGQGGIGTDTQY
J gene: TRBJ2-7; V gene: TRBV5-4; CDR3 protein: ASSLSRDRNEQY
J gene: TRBJ1-6; V gene: TRBV19; CDR3 protein: ASRETEGGNSPLH
J gene: TRBJ1-1; V gene: TRBV3-1/TRBV3-2; CDR3 protein: ASSQVTLGVNTEAF
J gene: TRBJ1-6; V gene: TRBV3-1/TRBV3-2; CDR3 protein: ASSQAGSVSPLH
J gene: TRBJ1-1; V gene: TRBV12-2; CDR3 protein: ASRPDPEDTEAF
J gene: TRBJ1-2; V gene: TRBV19; CDR3 protein: ASRRTGENYGYT
J gene: TRBJ2-2; V gene: TRBV4-1; CDR3 protein: ASSPLGTLPNTGELF
J gene: TRBJ2-7; V gene: TRBV11-3; CDR3 protein: ASSKQGSGEQY
J gene: TRBJ1-1; V gene: TRBV5-6; CDR3 protein: ASSFWGLDTEAF
J gene: TRBJ2-3; V gene: TRBV4-1; CDR3 protein: ASSQVWQEAQY
J gene: TRBJ1-1; V gene: TRBV2; CDR3 protein: ASRGTRTNTEAF
J gene: TRBJ1-1; V gene: TRBV4-2; CDR3 protein: ASSQGSLNTEAF
J gene: TRBJ2-1; V gene: TRBV4-2; CDR3 protein: ASSQGRYAGGDNEQF
J gene: TRBJ2-7; V gene: TRBV7-2; CDR3 protein: ASSLVGGQGSYEQY
J gene: TRBJ1-2; V gene: TRBV28; CDR3 protein: ASSSGQTYGYT
J gene: TRBJ1-2; V gene: TRBV5-1; CDR3 protein: ASSLGQGWDGYT
J gene: TRBJ1-2; V gene: TRBV6-5; CDR3 protein: ASRSDRVGYT
J gene: TRBJ2-1; V gene: TRBV28; CDR3 protein: ASSHKDINSYNEQF
J gene: TRBJ1-2; V gene: TRBV28; CDR3 protein: ASSPMTVSPNYGYT
J gene: TRBJ1-2; V gene: TRBV5-5; CDR3 protein: ASSLGTGEIDYGYT
J gene: TRBJ1-1; V gene: TRBV2; CDR3 protein: ASSEELGIEAF
J gene: TRBJ1-1; V gene: TRBV20-1; CDR3 protein: SASIGGSTDSEAF
J gene: TRBJ2-1; V gene: TRBV5-1; CDR3 protein: ASTLGLANNEQF